Listed below are T cell receptor beta chains from one sample, sequenced in a study of molecular identifiers for immune sequencing clone quantification. TCRdb analysed the PCR reads with MiXCR anew, one entry per CDR3 protein. This table has about 320,000 distinct CDR3 sequences, about a fifth appearing once. Sequenced input: naive CD8+ T cells from blood, with Jurkat cell RNA spiked in. The receptors here all came from a human donor in good health. Some libraries in this study had Jurkat cell RNA spiked in. CDR3s include the opening cysteine and the closing phenylalanine or tryptophan. A D gene is named only where the DNA matches it firmly. Size is stated for part of the rows, as once, few or many counts, or as a class when the clone is expanded.

V	J	D	size	CDR3	DNA
TRBV2	TRBJ1-5	TRBD1	many	CASREGGGQPQHF	TGTGCCAGCAGAGAAGGGGGCGGACAGCCCCAGCATTTT
TRBV2	TRBJ2-3	.	few	CASTVGHTQYF	TGTGCCAGCACCGTGGGCCATACGCAGTATTTT
TRBV9	TRBJ2-1	.	few	CASSVAGTYNEQFF	TGTGCCAGCAGCGTAGCAGGGACCTACAATGAGCAGTTCTTC
TRBV12-3/TRBV12-4	TRBJ1-2	TRBD1	few	CASSQLTRGQSYTF	TGTGCCAGCAGTCAATTAACCAGGGGGCAGAGCTACACCTTC
TRBV4-1	TRBJ2-2	.	many	CASSQRSDNTGELFF	TGCGCCAGCAGCCAACGATCAGATAACACCGGGGAGCTGTTTTTT
TRBV27	TRBJ2-1	TRBD2	few	CASSSTAGRAYNEQFF	TGTGCCAGCAGTTCCACAGCGGGGAGGGCCTACAATGAGCAGTTCTTC
TRBV2	TRBJ1-3	.	few	CASSEYWLGDSGNTIYF	TGTGCCAGCAGTGAATATTGGCTCGGCGACTCTGGAAACACCATATATTTT
TRBV15	TRBJ2-7	.	few	CATSRPRAPSSYEQYF	TGTGCCACCAGCAGGCCCAGGGCCCCCAGCTCCTACGAGCAGTACTTC
TRBV28	TRBJ2-1	TRBD1	few	CASSSVGTAYNEQFF	TGTGCCAGCAGCTCGGTCGGGACAGCTTACAATGAGCAGTTCTTC
TRBV19	TRBJ2-3	TRBD2	few	CASSILGLAGGDTQYF	TGTGCCAGTAGTATTCTAGGACTAGCGGGAGGAGATACGCAGTATTTT
TRBV24-1	TRBJ2-2	.	many	CATSDRGATNTGELFF	TGTGCCACCAGTGACCGGGGGGCGACGAACACCGGGGAGCTGTTTTTT
TRBV6-2/TRBV6-3	TRBJ2-1	.	few	CASRIGGDEQFF	TGTGCCAGCAGGATAGGAGGAGATGAGCAGTTCTTC
TRBV20-1	TRBJ1-5	.	.	CSASRGGRNQPQHF	TGCAGTGCCTCAAGGGGGGGCCGGAATCAGCCCCAGCATTTT
TRBV7-9	TRBJ2-2	.	many	CASSLEGTGELFF	TGTGCCAGCAGCTTAGAGGGGACCGGGGAGCTGTTTTTT
TRBV13	TRBJ2-2	TRBD1	.	CASSYRQGLTGELFF	TGTGCCAGCAGCTACAGACAGGGGTTGACCGGGGAGCTGTTTTTT
TRBV20-1	TRBJ2-7	.	many	CSAHGLRTYEQYF	TGCAGTGCACACGGACTACGGACCTACGAGCAGTACTTC
TRBV28	TRBJ2-5	TRBD2	many	CASSPLRLAGGEETQYF	TGTGCCAGCAGTCCGCTGAGACTAGCGGGAGGGGAAGAGACCCAGTACTTC
TRBV5-1	TRBJ2-7	.	many	CASRPESSYEQYF	TGTGCCAGCAGGCCGGAGAGCTCCTACGAGCAGTACTTC
TRBV2	TRBJ2-4	.	many	CASRTSAGAKNIQYF	TGTGCCAGCAGGACTAGTGCAGGGGCCAAAAACATTCAGTACTTC
TRBV2	TRBJ2-6	TRBD1	many	CASTRTGELSGANVLTF	TGTGCCAGCACCCGGACAGGGGAGCTATCTGGGGCCAACGTCCTGACTTTC
TRBV7-2	TRBJ2-2	TRBD2	many	CASSLALAGGPNTGELFF	TGTGCCAGCAGCTTAGCGCTAGCGGGAGGGCCGAACACCGGGGAGCTGTTTTTT
TRBV3-1	TRBJ2-6	TRBD2	.	CASSPQLARGANVLTF	TGTGCCAGCAGCCCACAACTAGCGCGCGGGGCCAACGTCCTGACTTTC
TRBV19	TRBJ1-4	.	many	CASTDRSTNEKLFF	TGTGCCAGCACCGACAGGTCAACTAATGAAAAACTGTTTTTT
TRBV10-2	TRBJ1-5	.	many	CASSEALATAPQHF	TGCGCCAGCAGTGAAGCTCTTGCGACAGCGCCCCAGCATTTT
TRBV27	TRBJ2-7	.	many	CASSLSRSGLTYEQYF	TGTGCCAGCAGTTTATCTCGAAGCGGGCTTACCTACGAGCAGTACTTC
TRBV15	TRBJ2-7	TRBD1	few	CATTAGSGGRYEQYF	TGTGCCACCACCGCCGGGTCAGGGGGCCGCTACGAGCAGTACTTC
TRBV5-1	TRBJ2-4	.	many	CASSSSLNIQYF	TGCGCCAGCAGCTCATCATTGAACATTCAGTACTTC
TRBV2	TRBJ2-7	TRBD1	few	CASSDLQSDRASSYERYF	TGTGCCAGCAGTGATCTACAATCGGACAGGGCTTCATCCTACGAGCGGTACTTC
TRBV13	TRBJ2-7	.	many	CASSLDRSSYEQYF	TGTGCCAGCAGCTTAGACCGGAGCTCCTACGAGCAGTACTTC
TRBV10-2	TRBJ1-1	.	.	CVSSESGYMNTGAFF	TGCGTCAGCAGTGAGTCAGGGTACATGAACACTGGAGCTTTCTTT
TRBV10-3	TRBJ2-1	TRBD1	many	CAISRETGNYEQFF	TGTGCCATCAGCAGGGAGACAGGGAACTATGAGCAGTTCTTC
TRBV4-3	TRBJ1-1	.	many	CASSQVGQLNTEAFF	TGCGCCAGCAGCCAAGTAGGACAGCTGAACACTGAAGCTTTCTTT
TRBV7-9	TRBJ2-7	TRBD1	many	CASSNRDRGYEQYF	TGTGCCAGCAGCAACCGGGACAGGGGCTACGAGCAGTACTTC
TRBV7-9	TRBJ2-3	.	few	CASSITIIQENEATDTQYF	TGTGCCAGCAGCATTACCATAATACAAGAGAATGAAGCCACAGATACGCAGTATTTT
TRBV19	TRBJ2-3	.	few	CASSGETVSGTDTQYF	TGTGCCAGTAGTGGTGAGACGGTTTCTGGCACAGATACGCAGTATTTT
TRBV28	TRBJ2-4	TRBD1	many	CASSSPYILTGGSLNIQYF	TGTGCCAGCAGTTCCCCCTATATTTTGACAGGGGGATCCTTAAACATTCAGTACTTC
TRBV4-2	TRBJ2-5	TRBD2	few	CASSHPPRLAGVSQETQYF	TGTGCCAGCAGCCACCCCCCCAGGCTAGCGGGAGTCAGCCAAGAGACCCAGTACTTC
TRBV20-1	TRBJ2-1	.	many	CSATQLGEQFF	TGCAGTGCTACCCAGTTAGGAGAGCAGTTCTTC
TRBV27	TRBJ1-5	TRBD1	many	CASSGGQDSNQPQHF	TGTGCCAGCAGTGGCGGACAGGATAGCAATCAGCCCCAGCATTTT
TRBV12-3/TRBV12-4	TRBJ2-1	TRBD2	many	CASSLVWESGVSYNEQFF	TGTGCCAGCAGTTTAGTTTGGGAAAGCGGGGTTTCCTACAATGAGCAGTTCTTC
TRBV7-2	TRBJ2-7	TRBD1	many	CASSPNRDRGLWEQYF	TGTGCCAGCAGCCCAAACCGGGACAGGGGCCTTTGGGAGCAGTACTTC
TRBV7-7	TRBJ2-2	.	many	CASSLAGSTGELFF	TGTGCTAGCAGCTTAGCTGGATCCACCGGGGAGCTGTTTTTT
TRBV12-3/TRBV12-4	TRBJ2-1	.	few	CASSWAGGEQFF	TGTGCCAGCAGTTGGGCCGGGGGTGAGCAGTTCTTC
TRBV28	TRBJ2-7	.	.	CASSSASGLLAYEQYF	TGTGCCAGCAGTTCCGCCAGCGGTCTACTAGCCTACGAGCAGTACTTC
TRBV7-9	TRBJ2-7	TRBD1	many	CASSLAAGGGYEQYF	TGTGCCAGCAGCTTAGCGGCAGGGGGCGGGTACGAGCAGTACTTC
TRBV6-2/TRBV6-3	TRBJ1-5	.	.	CASSYSSFHDSLGNQPQHF	TGTGCCAGCAGTTACTCATCTTTTCATGACAGCCTGGGCAATCAGCCCCAGCATTTT
TRBV7-3	TRBJ2-7	.	many	CASSLNAGNYEQYF	TGTGCCAGCAGCTTAAATGCAGGGAACTACGAGCAGTACTTC
TRBV9	TRBJ2-3	.	many	CASSVLASDTQYF	TGTGCCAGCAGCGTACTAGCGTCAGATACGCAGTATTTT
TRBV7-8	TRBJ1-1	TRBD1	many	CASSLAGTESNTEAFF	TGTGCCAGCAGCTTAGCTGGGACAGAGTCGAACACTGAAGCTTTCTTT
TRBV5-4	TRBJ2-2	TRBD1	many	CASSLGDRGTGELFF	TGTGCCAGCAGCTTGGGGGACAGGGGAACCGGGGAGCTGTTTTTT
TRBV19	TRBJ2-1	TRBD2	few	CASRASRSGELNEQFF	TGTGCCAGTAGGGCCTCTCGGAGCGGGGAGTTGAATGAGCAGTTCTTC
TRBV12-3/TRBV12-4	TRBJ2-5	TRBD2	.	CASSPGTSGSSWGAQYF	TGTGCCAGCAGTCCGGGGACTAGCGGGAGTTCATGGGGAGCCCAGTACTTC
TRBV20-1	TRBJ2-1	TRBD2	many	CSTLGGGAVNEQFF	TGCAGCACACTTGGCGGGGGGGCCGTCAATGAGCAGTTCTTC
TRBV20-1	TRBJ2-1	.	many	CSIVWFRELYNEQFF	TGCAGTATCGTGTGGTTCCGGGAGTTGTACAATGAGCAGTTCTTC
TRBV6-5	TRBJ2-7	.	many	CASSYDMGEQYF	TGTGCCAGCAGTTATGACATGGGGGAGCAGTACTTC